The present entry profiles one T cell receptor (beta chain) with its context. TCRdb's copy holds only in-frame clones and misses some; the assay was immunoSEQ multiplex PCR. This table holds 300,000 to 350,000 clones, over 80% found once. This CDR3 has 17 residues. Trimming at V came to 4 bases and at J to 3 bases, leaving 9 bases not matched to a gene. CDR1 is SGHVS, CDR2 FNYEAQ, per germline. The data are from a study of blood T cell repertoires in COVID-19. Sequencing was performed on peripheral blood. The source of this sequence is a man aged 25 to 40 with COVID-19, enrolled during active disease. This chain connects TRBV7-6 to TRBJ1-4, with 9 nucleotides matching TRBD1. CDR3 DNA: TGTGCCAGCAGCTATTCTCAACAGGGGGCCCCTAATGAAAAACTGTTTTTT. Protein sequence: CASSYSQQGAPNEKLFF.